These T cell receptor beta chains were read from a single sample in a study of blood T cell repertoires in COVID-19. The table came from immunoSEQ multiplex PCR; TCRdb's copy has only in-frame clones and leaves some out. This repertoire shows 240,000 or so clones, approximately 85% found once; its top ten account for under 0.95%. Sequenced: peripheral blood. Receptors originate from a woman in her thirties with acute or convalescent COVID-19. CDR3s include the opening cysteine and the closing phenylalanine or tryptophan. The D gene is left open where the match is weak.

D,J,V,CDR3
TRBD1,TRBJ1-2,TRBV2,CARKDREAYGYTF
NA,TRBJ1-6,TRBV11-2,CASSWVGAGAYNSPLHF
NA,TRBJ1-6,TRBV14,CASSQMPGPLHF
TRBD2,TRBJ2-7,TRBV10-2,CASTSGSSYEQYF
TRBD1,TRBJ1-2,TRBV7-6,CASSQTPLRGRSYGYTF
NA,TRBJ2-7,TRBV19,CASSIGVRYEQYF
NA,TRBJ1-6,TRBV7-3,CASSVTADYNSPLHF
NA,TRBJ2-7,TRBV5-1,CASSSGTYTYEQYF
NA,TRBJ1-2,TRBV5-1,CASSLDIGYTF
NA,TRBJ2-7,TRBV12-3/TRBV12-4,CASSLRGNYEQYF
NA,TRBJ2-1,TRBV2,CASSEARGNYNEQFF
NA,TRBJ1-1,TRBV5-4,CASSPGSTAKNTEAFF
TRBD2,TRBJ2-3,TRBV9,CASSEGLAGDGDTQYF
TRBD2,TRBJ2-7,TRBV27,CASSFLSTSGSSYEQYF